This TCR beta chain came from a study of blood T cell repertoires in COVID-19 (TCRdb year 2020). Regarding the complete study: Samples from collaborators originated in the United States, Italy and Spain and spanned both the acute and convalescent phases of COVID-19. Subjects who had been exposed to COVID-19, were actively infected with it, or had recovered from it provided the deeply sampled blood TCRbeta repertoires that made up the dataset. The prospective study material was composed of cDNA or gDNA derived from T cells, B-cell-depleted T cells, or PBMCs. A de-identified subject ID, COVID-19 status, age in years and sex were almost always included in the sample metadata. The repertoires were released in a freely available public database intended as a resource for research on the immune response to SARS-CoV-2. The samples were drawn from two sources: the first 160 participants of the ongoing ImmuneRACE study, and some 1,300 subjects contributed by 6 global collaborators. Where available, HLA class I and class II types were obtained from metadata supplied by the sample provider rather than from assay-based typing.

The collaborating institutions used their own protocols to collect whole blood in K2EDTA tubes. For TCRbeta analysis, collaborators shipped samples in one of three forms: frozen whole blood, isolated PBMCs, or DNA extracted from either of those sample types. The immunoSEQ Assay, a bias-controlled multiplex PCR, was used to amplify TCRbeta CDR3 regions from genomic DNA. The study's own analysis went as follows. The number of nucleated cells in each sample was estimated from the amplification of reference gene primers within the assay. To quantify the absolute abundance of each unique TCRbeta CDR3 rearrangement, sequence reads were collapsed and filtered. For each sample, productive Simpson clonality was calculated as the square root of Simpson's diversity index over productive rearrangements. The immuneACCESS repertoire file appears here via TCRdb, limited to in-frame rearrangements. These files lack a portion of the clones; in checked studies, under half of the deficit traces to unresolved V genes, and the cause of the others is not known. The V and J calls and clone size were taken over from that table, and D and trimming were inferred from the DNA. This sample comprises 40,000 to 60,000 clones, 75% to 85% of them detected only once. Of the sample, under 9% falls within the top ten clones.

As concerns this clone: The antigen it binds to is not known. Base qualities were left out, and no much larger clone turns up one base away.

Study-wide conclusions, independent of this receptor: The amount of clinical and demographic metadata varied by source and participant and was provided uncurated.

This receptor was identified in a human donor in a cohort sampled during active COVID-19. What was sequenced was peripheral blood.

The CDR3 reads CASSPLYQETQYF. The DNA sequence follows: TGTGCCAGCAGTCCCCTGTACCAAGAGACCCAGTACTTC. In this chain, TRBV27 is recombined with TRBJ2-5, with an unclear D gene assignment. For CDR1 and CDR2, the germline V gene (reference sequence) lists MNHEY and SMNVEV. Spanning cysteine to phenylalanine, the CDR3 consists of 13 amino acids. Only the CDR3 region is kept as DNA, spanning 39 bases read in frame from base 1. V drops 5 bases and J drops 0 bases, leaving 7 bases in between.